This T cell receptor beta chain was captured in a study of response to subunit inactivated influenza vaccine. This clonotype was seen a few times. The germline V and J ends were trimmed by 5 bases and 14 bases, with 14 bases remaining between them. This CDR3 contains 12 residues. Germline loops: CDR1 SGHRS, CDR2 YFSETQ. One entry per CDR3 protein, called by TCRdb with MiXCR from the RT-PCR reads. In the table there are over 400,000 distinct CDR3 sequences, 9.5% to 13% of which are singletons. Sequences were derived from PBMCs from blood, sampled 40 to 50 days after vaccination. The receptor comes from a man between 50 and 59 years old who received an inactivated influenza vaccine. The chain is built from TRBV5-1 and TRBJ1-6, with D uncertain. The CDR3 loop reads CASSTEYSTLHF. CDR3 nucleotides: TGCGCCAGCAGTACTGAGTATTCGACCCTCCACTTT.